This TCR beta chain was obtained from a study of blood T cells in healthy people across ages. Samples had at least 7 million PBMCs isolated from them. The CDR3 is made up of 11 amino acids. The germline V gene has CDR1 SGDLS and CDR2 YYNGEE. Through a sample-barcoded 5' primer and a J-beta primer mix, a second PCR was run for roughly 6 to 11 cycles. Each cDNA molecule was tagged by a template-switch adaptor that had 12 random nucleotides. TCRdb ran MiXCR on the 5' RACE reads and lists one entry per CDR3 protein. The table includes 450,000 to 700,000 distinct CDR3 sequences, 25% to 30% detected once. This clonotype was sampled from a woman in her 70s in good health. The chain joins TRBV9 to TRBJ2-5; either TRBD1 or TRBD2 may fit D (5 bases each). The J call may be faulty, since TRBJ2-1 better matches the DNA end. Sequenced: blood. The CDR3 reads CASSVEGEQFF. CDR3 bases: TGTGCCAGCAGCGTTGAGGGGGAGCAGTTCTTC.